This note documents a single TCR beta chain sequence. The antigen is undetermined. TCRdb re-called the reads through MiXCR, storing one row per CDR3 protein. The table includes around 570,000 distinct CDR3 sequences, approximately 40% detected once. This sample is part of a study of T cell repertoires in cytomegalovirus infection. Looking at the study overall: CMV infection plus the matching HLA type was flagged by public TCR beta signatures.

Trimming took off 6 bases at V and 5 bases at J, with 15 bases between the two ends. The germline V gene encodes CDR1 DFQATT and CDR2 SNEGSKA (reference sequence). CDR3 length equals 13 residues. Study-level findings and limits: In two of eight donors, the top clonotype was HLA-C-restricted CMV-specific.

V is TRBV20-1 and J is TRBJ2-3; a possible D gene is TRBD2 (6 bases). The TCR sequence derives from a human donor in good health (CMV status not recorded). Some clones in this sample may be carry-over from other donors' samples. The source was cultured PBMCs, collected from culture after CMV antigen stimulation. The DNA of the CDR3 is TGCAGTGCCACGGAGGGGCCCGGAGATACGCAGTATTTT. Translation: CSATEGPGDTQYF.